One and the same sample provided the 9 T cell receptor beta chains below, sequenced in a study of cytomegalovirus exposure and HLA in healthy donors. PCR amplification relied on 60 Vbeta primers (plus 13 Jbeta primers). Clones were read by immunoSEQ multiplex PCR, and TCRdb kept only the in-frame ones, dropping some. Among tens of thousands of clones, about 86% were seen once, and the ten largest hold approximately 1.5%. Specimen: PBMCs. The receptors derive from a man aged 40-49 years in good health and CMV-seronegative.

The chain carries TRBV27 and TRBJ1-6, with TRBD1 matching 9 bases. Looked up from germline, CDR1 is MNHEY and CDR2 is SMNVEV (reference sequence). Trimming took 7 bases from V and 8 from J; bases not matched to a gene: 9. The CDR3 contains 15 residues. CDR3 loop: CASTSLQGAHSPLHF. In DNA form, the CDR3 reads TGTGCCAGCACCTCCCTACAGGGGGCGCATTCACCCCTCCACTTT.

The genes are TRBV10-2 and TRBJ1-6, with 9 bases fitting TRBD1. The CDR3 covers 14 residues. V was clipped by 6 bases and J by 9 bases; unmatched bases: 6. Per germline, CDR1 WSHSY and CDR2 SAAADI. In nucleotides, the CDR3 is TGCGCCAGCAGAGGGACAGGGTGGGGTTCACCCCTCCACTTT. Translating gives CASRGTGWGSPLHF.

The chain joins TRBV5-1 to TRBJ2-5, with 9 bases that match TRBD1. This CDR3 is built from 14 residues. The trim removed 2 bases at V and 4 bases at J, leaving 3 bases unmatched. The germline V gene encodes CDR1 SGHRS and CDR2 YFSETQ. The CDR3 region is CASSLDRGGETQYF. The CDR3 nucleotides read TGCGCCAGCAGCTTAGACAGGGGGGGAGAGACCCAGTACTTC.

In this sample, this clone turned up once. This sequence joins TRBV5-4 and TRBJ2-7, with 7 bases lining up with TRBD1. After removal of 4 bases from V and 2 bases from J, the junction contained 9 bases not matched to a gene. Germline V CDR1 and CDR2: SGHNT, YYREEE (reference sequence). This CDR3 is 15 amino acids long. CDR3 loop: CASSLLGQHTYEQYF. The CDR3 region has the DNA TGTGCCAGCAGCCTGCTGGGACAGCATACCTACGAGCAGTACTTC. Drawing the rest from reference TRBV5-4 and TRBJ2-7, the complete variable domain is ETGVTQSPTHLIKTRGQQVTLRCSSQSGHNTVSWYQQALGQGPQFIFQYYREEENGRGNFPPRFSGLQFPNYSSELNVNALELDDSALYLCASSLLGQHTYEQYFGPGTRLTVT.

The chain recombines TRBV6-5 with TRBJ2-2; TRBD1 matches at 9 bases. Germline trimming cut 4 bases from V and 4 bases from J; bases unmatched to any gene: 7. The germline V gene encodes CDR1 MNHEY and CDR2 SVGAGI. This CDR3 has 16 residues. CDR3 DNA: TGTGCCAGCAGTTCGACAGGGGGGAAAGTCACCGGGGAGCTGTTTTTT. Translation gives CASSSTGGKVTGELFF.

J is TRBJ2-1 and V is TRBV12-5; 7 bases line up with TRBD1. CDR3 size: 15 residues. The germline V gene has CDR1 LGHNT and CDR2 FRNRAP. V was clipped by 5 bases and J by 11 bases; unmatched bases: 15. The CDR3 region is CASGTFRGQPFQQFF. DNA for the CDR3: TGTGCTAGTGGTACATTCAGGGGACAGCCCTTTCAGCAGTTCTTC.

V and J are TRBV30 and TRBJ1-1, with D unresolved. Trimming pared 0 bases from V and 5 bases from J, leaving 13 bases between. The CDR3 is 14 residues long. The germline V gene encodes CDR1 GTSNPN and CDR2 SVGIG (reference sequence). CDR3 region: CAWSVSATKTEAFF. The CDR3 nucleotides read TGTGCCTGGAGTGTATCCGCGACTAAGACTGAAGCTTTCTTT.

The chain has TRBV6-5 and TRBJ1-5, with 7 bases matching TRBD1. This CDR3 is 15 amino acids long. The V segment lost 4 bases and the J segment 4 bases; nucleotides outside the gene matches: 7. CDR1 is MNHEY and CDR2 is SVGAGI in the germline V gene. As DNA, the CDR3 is TGTGCCAGCAGTTCATTGCGACAGGGAAATCAGCCCCAGCATTTT. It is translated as CASSSLRQGNQPQHF.

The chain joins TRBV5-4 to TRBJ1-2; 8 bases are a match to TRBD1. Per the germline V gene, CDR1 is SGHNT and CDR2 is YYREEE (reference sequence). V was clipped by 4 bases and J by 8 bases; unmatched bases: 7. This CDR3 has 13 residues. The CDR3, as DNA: TGTGCCAGCAGCCAACAGGGGGTCTACGGCTACACCTTC. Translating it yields CASSQQGVYGYTF.